This record covers a single T cell receptor beta chain. This sample was included in a study of blood T cell repertoires in COVID-19. The Seattle patients joined while their infection was active and were tracked longitudinally afterward. Only in-frame clones appear in the TCRdb table, and some are missing; sequencing was by immunoSEQ multiplex PCR. The table includes around 370,000 clones, 80% to 90% detected once. Per germline, CDR1 LGHNA and CDR2 YSLEER. This CDR3 is 15 amino acids long. The V segment lost 3 bases and the J segment 5 bases; nucleotides outside the gene matches: 3. The chain employs TRBV4-3 and TRBJ1-6; 8 nucleotides line up with TRBD1. Sequencing was carried out using peripheral blood. The TCR sequence derives from a woman aged 45 to 65 with COVID-19, enrolled during active disease. CDR3 sequence (DNA): TGCGCCAGCAGCCAGAGGACAGGGAATAATTCACCCCTCCACTTT. Translated: CASSQRTGNNSPLHF.